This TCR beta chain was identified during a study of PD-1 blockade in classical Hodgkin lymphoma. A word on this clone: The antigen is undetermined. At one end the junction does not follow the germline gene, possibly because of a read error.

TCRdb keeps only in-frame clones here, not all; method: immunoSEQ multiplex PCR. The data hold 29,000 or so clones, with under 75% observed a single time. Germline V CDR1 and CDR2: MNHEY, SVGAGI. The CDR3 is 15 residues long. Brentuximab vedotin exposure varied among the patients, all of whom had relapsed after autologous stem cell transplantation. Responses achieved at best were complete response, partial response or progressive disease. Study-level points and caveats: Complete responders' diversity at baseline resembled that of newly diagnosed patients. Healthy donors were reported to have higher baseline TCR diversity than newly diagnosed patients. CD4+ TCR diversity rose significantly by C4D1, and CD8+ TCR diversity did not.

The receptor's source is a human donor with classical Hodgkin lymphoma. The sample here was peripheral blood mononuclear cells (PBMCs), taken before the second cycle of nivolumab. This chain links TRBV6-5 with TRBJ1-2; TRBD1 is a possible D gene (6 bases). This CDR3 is CASSNSRGGHYGYTF. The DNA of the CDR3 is TGTGCCAGCAGTAACTCACGGGGGGGGCACTATGGCTACACCTTC.